This TCR beta chain appears in the sequencing data of a study of cytomegalovirus exposure and HLA in healthy donors. Study observations and caveats: A link between a missense DCLRE1C variant and TCR beta V- and J-gene trimming emerged from a later analysis.

The PCR was carried out with 60 Vbeta primers and 13 Jbeta primers. Authors' analysis steps: As a later analysis found, there were roughly 80 million unique TCR beta chains, of which approximately 10 million were shared. This table comes from immunoSEQ multiplex PCR, and its TCRdb copy is limited to in-frame clones, with some not included. The V and J calls and the clone size are those of that table, but D and trimming were determined from the DNA. Seen here are about 120,000 clones, 75% to 90% observed once, and the top ten hold less than 0.25%. About this clone itself: Its matching antigen is unknown.

Sequenced input: PBMCs. The TCR comes from a man in his forties or fifties in good health and CMV-seronegative.

This CDR3 is CAISDHGQADTQYF. In DNA, the CDR3 is TGTGCCATCAGTGACCATGGGCAGGCAGATACGCAGTATTTT. The chain employs TRBV10-3 and TRBJ2-3; D uncertain. The CDR3 covers 14 residues. With 3 bases removed from V and 4 bases from J, the gap between germline ends came to 11 bases. Germline CDR1 ENHRY, CDR2 SYGVKD.